The clone carrying this T cell receptor beta chain was counted only a few times. A Seattle source enrolled patients during active infection and followed them longitudinally. Measured with immunoSEQ multiplex PCR; TCRdb has only the in-frame clones, and not every one. The sample yields 150,000 to 200,000 clones, roughly nine tenths seen once. These data come from a study of blood T cell repertoires in COVID-19. The V segment lost 3 bases and the J segment 2 bases; nucleotides outside the gene matches: 5. The germline V gene has CDR1 GTSNPN and CDR2 SVGIG (reference sequence). CDR3 length: 15 amino acids.

The J gene is TRBJ2-7, the V gene TRBV30; 12 nucleotides line up with TRBD2. Source material: peripheral blood. This TCR came from a woman aged 60-75 years with COVID-19, enrolled during active disease. Here the CDR3 reads CAWSVGLAGTYEQYF. DNA for the CDR3: TGTGCCTGGAGCGTTGGACTAGCGGGGACCTACGAGCAGTACTTC.